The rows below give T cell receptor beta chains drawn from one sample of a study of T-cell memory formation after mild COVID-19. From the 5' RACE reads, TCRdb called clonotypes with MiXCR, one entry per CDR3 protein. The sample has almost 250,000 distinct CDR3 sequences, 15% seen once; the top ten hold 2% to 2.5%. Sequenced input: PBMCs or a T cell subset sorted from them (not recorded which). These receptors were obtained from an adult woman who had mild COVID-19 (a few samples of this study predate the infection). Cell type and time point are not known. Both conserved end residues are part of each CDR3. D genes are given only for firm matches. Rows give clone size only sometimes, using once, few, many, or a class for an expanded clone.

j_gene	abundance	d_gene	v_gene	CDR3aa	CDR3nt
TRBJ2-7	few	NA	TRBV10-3	CAISAPRVYEQYF	TGTGCCATCAGTGCTCCCAGGGTCTACGAGCAGTACTTC
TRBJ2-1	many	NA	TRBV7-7	CASSLVWAGANEQFF	TGTGCCAGCAGCTTAGTGTGGGCAGGGGCAAATGAGCAGTTCTTC
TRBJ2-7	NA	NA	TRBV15	CATRLSPSYEQYF	TGTGCCACCAGACTTTCCCCTTCCTACGAGCAGTACTTC
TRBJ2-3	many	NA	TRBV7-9	CASTPASQGTQYF	TGTGCCAGCACTCCCGCTTCACAGGGTACGCAGTATTTT
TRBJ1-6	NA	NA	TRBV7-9	CASSPIWGERSSPLHF	TGTGCCAGCAGCCCTATCTGGGGGGAGAGAAGTTCACCCCTCCACTTT
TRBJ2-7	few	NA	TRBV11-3	CASSSSLRERYEQYF	TGTGCCAGCAGCTCTAGCCTCCGGGAACGCTACGAGCAGTACTTC
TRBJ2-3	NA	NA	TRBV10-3	CAISSRSDTQYF	TGTGCCATCAGTTCGCGATCAGATACGCAGTATTTT
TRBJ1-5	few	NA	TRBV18	CASSPGLRDDQPQHF	TGTGCCAGCTCACCGGGACTGAGGGATGATCAGCCCCAGCATTTT
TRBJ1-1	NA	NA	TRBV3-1	CASSQDNLINVRTEAFF	TGTGCCAGCAGCCAAGATAATTTAATTAACGTACGCACTGAAGCTTTCTTT
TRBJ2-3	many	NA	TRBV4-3	CASSQDNGPTDTQYF	TGCGCCAGCAGCCAAGATAATGGCCCCACAGATACGCAGTATTTT
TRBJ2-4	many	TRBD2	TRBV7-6	CASSSGLAGALAKNIQYF	TGTGCCAGCAGCTCAGGACTAGCGGGAGCCCTAGCCAAAAACATTCAGTACTTC
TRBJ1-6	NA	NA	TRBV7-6	CASSPGQSNSPLHF	TGTGCCAGCAGCCCCGGACAGAGTAATTCACCCCTCCACTTT
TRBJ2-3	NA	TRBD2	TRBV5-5	CASSLAVAGGPADTQYF	TGTGCCAGCAGCTTGGCCGTAGCGGGGGGGCCGGCAGATACGCAGTATTTT
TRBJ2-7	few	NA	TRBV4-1	CASSQVRGALPYEQYF	TGCGCCAGCAGCCAAGTAAGGGGGGCGCTCCCCTACGAGCAGTACTTC
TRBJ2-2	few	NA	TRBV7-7	CASSLSNTGELFF	TGTGCCAGCAGCTTATCGAACACCGGGGAGCTGTTTTTT
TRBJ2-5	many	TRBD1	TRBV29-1	CSSGQGGETQYF	TGCAGCTCGGGACAGGGAGGCGAGACCCAGTACTTC
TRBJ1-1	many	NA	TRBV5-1	CASSSDSKNTEAFF	TGCGCCAGCAGCTCTGACAGCAAGAACACTGAAGCTTTCTTT
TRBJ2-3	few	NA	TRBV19	CASRGPPGVGVTDTQYF	TGTGCCAGCCGGGGACCGCCGGGGGTAGGGGTCACAGATACGCAGTATTTT
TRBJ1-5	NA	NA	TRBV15	CATSGGRNQPQHF	TGTGCCACCAGCGGAGGCCGCAATCAGCCCCAGCATTTT
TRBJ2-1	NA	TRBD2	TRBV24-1	CATSESGTSGRARSYNEQFF	TGTGCCACCAGTGAATCCGGGACTAGCGGGAGGGCCAGGTCCTACAATGAGCAGTTCTTC
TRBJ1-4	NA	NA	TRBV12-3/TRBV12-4	CASSLGSNEKLFF	TGTGCCAGCAGTTTGGGCAGTAATGAAAAACTGTTTTTT
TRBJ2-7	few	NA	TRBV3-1	CASSQDREQYF	TGTGCCAGCAGCCAAGATAGGGAGCAGTACTTC
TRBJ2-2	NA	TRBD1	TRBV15	CATSARQGPGELFF	TGTGCCACCAGCGCCCGACAGGGGCCCGGGGAGCTGTTTTTT
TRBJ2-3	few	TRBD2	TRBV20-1	CSALRLAGRTDTQYF	TGCAGTGCTCTGCGACTAGCGGGACGCACAGATACGCAGTATTTT
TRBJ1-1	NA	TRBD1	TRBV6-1	CASREGQPNTEAFF	TGTGCCAGCAGAGAGGGACAGCCGAACACTGAAGCTTTCTTT
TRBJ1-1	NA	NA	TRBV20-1	CSATDGPAGTEAFF	TGCAGTGCTACGGATGGGCCCGCGGGCACTGAAGCTTTCTTT
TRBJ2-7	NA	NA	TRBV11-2	CASRTDRPPYEQYF	TGTGCCAGCAGAACCGACAGGCCGCCCTACGAGCAGTACTTC
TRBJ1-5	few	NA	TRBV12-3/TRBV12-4	CASSLGEAQPQHF	TGTGCCAGCAGTTTAGGGGAGGCTCAGCCCCAGCATTTT
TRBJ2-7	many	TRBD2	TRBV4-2	CASSQVAGGAYEQYF	TGTGCCAGCAGCCAGGTAGCGGGAGGAGCCTACGAGCAGTACTTC
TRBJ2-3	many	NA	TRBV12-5	CASGPSLRTDTQYF	TGTGCTAGTGGCCCGTCCCTTCGCACAGATACGCAGTATTTT
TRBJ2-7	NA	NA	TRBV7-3	CASSLNNGGAYEQYF	TGTGCCAGCAGCTTAAATAACGGCGGGGCCTACGAGCAGTACTTC
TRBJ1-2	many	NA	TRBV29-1	CSVFGGDGYTF	TGCAGCGTGTTTGGCGGGGATGGCTACACCTTC
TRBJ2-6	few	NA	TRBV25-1	CASSDGIRRFSGANVLTF	TGTGCCAGCAGTGATGGGATCCGGCGCTTCTCTGGGGCCAACGTCCTGACTTTC
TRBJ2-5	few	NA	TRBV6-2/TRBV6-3	CASSVAGSGVDLETQYF	TGTGCCAGCAGCGTCGCGGGTAGCGGAGTCGATCTAGAGACCCAGTACTTC
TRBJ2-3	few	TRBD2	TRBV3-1	CASSQTSGTFSTDTQYF	TGTGCCAGCAGCCAAACTAGCGGGACCTTTAGCACAGATACGCAGTATTTT
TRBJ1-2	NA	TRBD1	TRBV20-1	CSARGTGGRSSNYGYTF	TGCAGTGCTAGAGGAACAGGGGGCCGGAGCTCTAACTATGGCTACACCTTC
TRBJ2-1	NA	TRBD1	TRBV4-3	CASSQAWVRTGGYNEQFF	TGCGCCAGCAGCCAAGCGTGGGTTAGGACAGGGGGGTACAATGAGCAGTTCTTC
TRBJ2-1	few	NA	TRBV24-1	CATSDLGSQADNEQFF	TGTGCCACCAGTGATTTGGGGTCGCAGGCCGACAATGAGCAGTTCTTC